This T cell receptor beta chain derives from a study of blood T cell repertoires in COVID-19. Study details: Spain, Italy and the United States supplied samples that represented acute and convalescent COVID-19. In each case, the material was cDNA or gDNA derived from T cells, B-cell-depleted T cells, or PBMCs.

Original handling: Amplified reference gene primers provided the basis for estimating nucleated cell counts. The table came from immunoSEQ multiplex PCR; TCRdb's copy has only in-frame clones and leaves some out. V, J and clone size are those of that table, while D and trimming were read from the DNA. The data show some 150,000 clones, about nine tenths seen once. Per germline, CDR1 MNHEY and CDR2 SVGAGI. V gave up 6 bases and J gave up 8 bases, with 11 bases separating them. This CDR3 is 13 amino acids long. This receptor was taken from a man aged 50-60 years who had recovered from COVID-19. The chain links TRBV6-5 to TRBJ1-6; the D is unclear. Input material: peripheral blood. The DNA for the CDR3 is TGTGCCAGCAGAATAAAAGCGGATTCACCCCTCCACTTT. It codes for CASRIKADSPLHF.